The rows below give T cell receptor beta chains drawn from one sample of a study of blood T cell repertoires in COVID-19. Assay used: immunoSEQ multiplex PCR; TCRdb lists only in-frame clones, some missing. Of roughly 260,000 clones in the sample, about nine tenths were seen once. The sequenced material came from PBMCs or T cells enriched from blood (not recorded which). The receptors here all came from a woman aged 30 to 39 with acute COVID-19. The CDR3 runs from the conserved cysteine through the conserved F or W. The D gene is left open where the match is weak. The listing skips clone size in some rows; elsewhere it reads once, few, many or a size class.

d_gene: .; j_gene: TRBJ2-1; abundance: few; v_gene: TRBV9; CDR3aa: CASGRKNEQFF; CDR3nt: TGTGCCAGCGGCAGAAAAAATGAGCAGTTCTTC
d_gene: .; j_gene: TRBJ1-1; abundance: .; v_gene: TRBV28; CDR3aa: CASSFQDRLEAFF; CDR3nt: TGTGCCAGCAGTTTTCAGGACAGACTTGAAGCTTTCTTT
d_gene: TRBD2; j_gene: TRBJ2-3; abundance: .; v_gene: TRBV7-8; CDR3aa: CASSRISTERDTTDTQYF; CDR3nt: TGTGCCAGCAGCCGTATTAGCACAGAGCGGGATACCACAGATACGCAGTATTTT
d_gene: TRBD2; j_gene: TRBJ2-5; abundance: .; v_gene: TRBV9; CDR3aa: CASSVFVVRGGLETQYF; CDR3nt: TGTGCCAGCAGCGTGTTCGTCGTGCGGGGGGGCCTGGAGACCCAGTACTTC
d_gene: TRBD1; j_gene: TRBJ2-7; abundance: .; v_gene: TRBV11-2; CDR3aa: CASSRDRGNEQYF; CDR3nt: TGTGCCAGCTCCAGGGACAGGGGGAACGAGCAGTACTTC
d_gene: .; j_gene: TRBJ2-3; abundance: .; v_gene: TRBV5-1; CDR3aa: CASSFGDRSTDTQYF; CDR3nt: TGCGCCAGCAGCTTCGGGGATAGAAGCACAGATACGCAGTATTTT
d_gene: .; j_gene: TRBJ1-3; abundance: once; v_gene: TRBV18; CDR3aa: CASSPQGSGNTIYF; CDR3nt: TGTGCCAGCTCACCACAGGGGTCTGGAAACACCATATATTTT
d_gene: .; j_gene: TRBJ1-2; abundance: .; v_gene: TRBV14; CDR3aa: CASSLSANYGYTF; CDR3nt: TGTGCCAGCAGCCTATCAGCTAACTATGGCTACACCTTC
d_gene: TRBD1; j_gene: TRBJ2-7; abundance: .; v_gene: TRBV5-1; CDR3aa: CASSLSGTASYEQYF; CDR3nt: TGCGCCAGCAGCTTGTCCGGGACAGCTTCCTACGAGCAGTACTTC
d_gene: .; j_gene: TRBJ1-6; abundance: .; v_gene: TRBV19; CDR3aa: CASSMRQPNSPLHF; CDR3nt: TGTGCCAGTAGTATGCGACAGCCCAATTCACCCCTCCACTTT
d_gene: .; j_gene: TRBJ1-1; abundance: .; v_gene: TRBV2; CDR3aa: CASSDRRVGTEAFF; CDR3nt: TGTGCCAGCAGTGATCGGAGGGTGGGCACTGAAGCTTTCTTT
d_gene: TRBD2; j_gene: TRBJ2-7; abundance: .; v_gene: TRBV5-5; CDR3aa: CASSRWGSREAAYYEQYF; CDR3nt: TGTGCCAGCAGCCGGTGGGGGTCGCGGGAGGCCGCCTACTACGAGCAGTACTTC
d_gene: .; j_gene: TRBJ1-2; abundance: few; v_gene: TRBV28; CDR3aa: CAVHSGHNYGYTF; CDR3nt: TGTGCCGTTCACTCGGGACACAACTATGGCTACACCTTC
d_gene: TRBD2; j_gene: TRBJ2-7; abundance: .; v_gene: TRBV9; CDR3aa: CASSVGTSGGSSYEQYF; CDR3nt: TGTGCCAGCAGCGTTGGGACTAGCGGGGGTAGCTCCTACGAGCAGTACTTC
d_gene: .; j_gene: TRBJ1-2; abundance: once; v_gene: TRBV4-3; CDR3aa: CASSQEDTAPNYGYTF; CDR3nt: TGCGCCAGCAGCCAAGAAGACACGGCCCCTAACTATGGCTACACCTTC
d_gene: TRBD2; j_gene: TRBJ2-3; abundance: .; v_gene: TRBV28; CDR3aa: CASSFSLGGTDTQYF; CDR3nt: TGTGCCAGCAGTTTCTCCCTCGGGGGGACAGATACGCAGTATTTT
d_gene: .; j_gene: TRBJ2-2; abundance: .; v_gene: TRBV7-8; CDR3aa: CASSLGLHRIRAGELFF; CDR3nt: TGTGCCAGCAGTTTAGGGTTGCACAGGATCCGGGCCGGGGAGCTGTTTTTT
d_gene: .; j_gene: TRBJ1-2; abundance: .; v_gene: TRBV7-9; CDR3aa: CASSFSGARLGGYTF; CDR3nt: TGTGCCAGCAGCTTCTCAGGGGCCCGACTTGGGGGCTACACCTTC
d_gene: .; j_gene: TRBJ1-5; abundance: .; v_gene: TRBV2; CDR3aa: CASSEWGGNQPQHF; CDR3nt: TGTGCCAGCAGTGAATGGGGGGGCAATCAGCCCCAGCATTTT
d_gene: .; j_gene: TRBJ2-7; abundance: .; v_gene: TRBV27; CDR3aa: CASSLNSYYEQYF; CDR3nt: TGTGCCAGCAGTTTAAACAGCTACTACGAGCAGTACTTC
d_gene: .; j_gene: TRBJ2-5; abundance: .; v_gene: TRBV21-1; CDR3aa: CASSKGGRVRETQYF; CDR3nt: TGTGCCAGCAGCAAAGGGGGCAGGGTAAGAGAGACCCAGTACTTC
d_gene: .; j_gene: TRBJ2-3; abundance: .; v_gene: TRBV3-1/TRBV3-2; CDR3aa: CASSQEYGRDTQYF; CDR3nt: TGTGCCAGCAGCCAAGAGTACGGTCGCGATACGCAGTATTTT
d_gene: .; j_gene: TRBJ1-2; abundance: .; v_gene: TRBV19; CDR3aa: CASRGSPSGYTF; CDR3nt: TGTGCCAGCCGAGGTTCCCCCTCGGGCTACACCTTC
d_gene: TRBD2; j_gene: TRBJ2-1; abundance: .; v_gene: TRBV28; CDR3aa: CASSPGTSGGAEQFF; CDR3nt: TGTGCCAGCAGTCCGGGAACTAGCGGGGGGGCTGAGCAGTTCTTC
d_gene: TRBD2; j_gene: TRBJ2-1; abundance: .; v_gene: TRBV20-1; CDR3aa: CSASEGLAGGRNEQFF; CDR3nt: TGCAGTGCTAGTGAGGGACTAGCGGGGGGCCGCAATGAGCAGTTCTTC
d_gene: .; j_gene: TRBJ1-1; abundance: .; v_gene: TRBV4-3; CDR3aa: CASSPQGLSTEAFF; CDR3nt: TGCGCCAGCAGCCCGCAGGGGCTGAGCACTGAAGCTTTCTTT
d_gene: .; j_gene: TRBJ2-2; abundance: once; v_gene: TRBV6-9; CDR3aa: CASSYQGEKTGELFF; CDR3nt: TGTGCCAGCAGTTACCAGGGTGAAAAAACCGGGGAGCTGTTTTTT
d_gene: .; j_gene: TRBJ2-1; abundance: .; v_gene: TRBV5-4; CDR3aa: CASSLGRQGTYNEQFF; CDR3nt: TGTGCCAGCAGCTTAGGCCGCCAGGGCACCTACAATGAGCAGTTCTTC
d_gene: .; j_gene: TRBJ2-1; abundance: few; v_gene: TRBV6-4; CDR3aa: CASSDERAPYNEQFF; CDR3nt: TGTGCCAGCAGTGACGAGCGGGCCCCCTACAATGAGCAGTTCTTC
d_gene: TRBD2; j_gene: TRBJ2-1; abundance: .; v_gene: TRBV7-2; CDR3aa: CASSSSGRYDNEQFF; CDR3nt: TGTGCCAGTTCGTCTAGCGGGCGATACGACAATGAGCAGTTCTTC
d_gene: TRBD1; j_gene: TRBJ1-2; abundance: .; v_gene: TRBV7-9; CDR3aa: CASSPPTGGYGYTF; CDR3nt: TGTGCCAGCAGCCCTCCGACAGGGGGCTATGGCTACACCTTC
d_gene: .; j_gene: TRBJ2-7; abundance: .; v_gene: TRBV28; CDR3aa: CASSFRGLFSGEQYF; CDR3nt: TGTGCCAGCAGTTTTCGGGGACTTTTCTCTGGGGAGCAGTACTTC
d_gene: .; j_gene: TRBJ1-4; abundance: .; v_gene: TRBV28; CDR3aa: CASSLDWRGVNGEKLFF; CDR3nt: TGTGCCAGCAGTTTGGACTGGAGGGGAGTAAATGGGGAAAAACTGTTTTTT
d_gene: .; j_gene: TRBJ2-1; abundance: .; v_gene: TRBV29-1; CDR3aa: CSVDLADYNEQFF; CDR3nt: TGCAGCGTTGATTTGGCGGACTACAATGAGCAGTTCTTC
d_gene: TRBD1; j_gene: TRBJ2-3; abundance: .; v_gene: TRBV28; CDR3aa: CASSLSARGRGLGDTQYF; CDR3nt: TGTGCCAGCAGTTTATCAGCCAGGGGCAGGGGGCTGGGAGATACGCAGTATTTT
d_gene: .; j_gene: TRBJ2-3; abundance: .; v_gene: TRBV9; CDR3aa: CASSMGGQPGGTDTQYF; CDR3nt: TGTGCCAGCAGCATGGGGGGGCAACCCGGTGGGACAGATACGCAGTATTTT
d_gene: TRBD1; j_gene: TRBJ1-2; abundance: .; v_gene: TRBV5-1; CDR3aa: CASGFTGQGLYGYTF; CDR3nt: TGCGCCAGCGGGTTCACCGGACAGGGCCTCTATGGCTACACCTTC
d_gene: TRBD2; j_gene: TRBJ2-7; abundance: .; v_gene: TRBV5-4; CDR3aa: CASSNAAGEVYEQYF; CDR3nt: TGTGCCAGCAGCAACGCAGCGGGAGAGGTATACGAGCAGTACTTC
d_gene: .; j_gene: TRBJ1-1; abundance: .; v_gene: TRBV7-2; CDR3aa: CASSFLGAGGTEAFF; CDR3nt: TGTGCCAGCAGCTTTTTGGGTGCGGGGGGCACTGAAGCTTTCTTT
d_gene: .; j_gene: TRBJ2-1; abundance: .; v_gene: TRBV28; CDR3aa: CASSFVSYNEQFF; CDR3nt: TGTGCCAGCAGTTTTGTATCCTACAATGAGCAGTTCTTC
d_gene: TRBD1; j_gene: TRBJ1-1; abundance: .; v_gene: TRBV6-1; CDR3aa: CASSDNLRGTGGNDAEAFF; CDR3nt: TGTGCCAGCAGTGACAACCTAAGGGGGACAGGGGGCAACGACGCTGAAGCTTTCTTT
d_gene: TRBD1; j_gene: TRBJ1-2; abundance: .; v_gene: TRBV4-1; CDR3aa: CASSQDFGWDRDESGYTF; CDR3nt: TGCGCCAGCAGCCAAGATTTTGGGTGGGACAGGGACGAATCCGGCTACACCTTC
d_gene: .; j_gene: TRBJ1-6; abundance: .; v_gene: TRBV7-8; CDR3aa: CASSLGTPTDQRHSPLHF; CDR3nt: TGTGCCAGCAGCTTAGGCACCCCGACAGACCAGAGACATTCACCCCTCCACTTT
d_gene: .; j_gene: TRBJ1-2; abundance: .; v_gene: TRBV19; CDR3aa: CASSIRTGSNYGYTF; CDR3nt: TGTGCCAGTAGTATACGTACAGGGTCTAACTATGGCTACACCTTC
d_gene: .; j_gene: TRBJ1-5; abundance: .; v_gene: TRBV18; CDR3aa: CASSPSLNQPQHF; CDR3nt: TGTGCCAGCTCACCCAGTCTCAATCAGCCCCAGCATTTT